The source of this TCR beta chain is a study of identical twins. General observations from the study: Cross-sectional statistical analysis was relied on for the conclusions, without the same donors being followed. Partial confounding of zero-insertion analyses by invariant MAIT and iNKT cells was possible. Where beta out-of-frame sequences were concerned, excess twin sharing was weaker.

The length of the CDR3 is 14 residues. The J segment lost 8 bases and the V segment lost 6 bases, leaving 8 bases of the junction unmatched. In germline, CDR1 is MDHEN, CDR2 SYDVKM. This clonotype was seen a handful of times. Antigen specificity is unknown. It was template switching that added a universal primer site, and there were unique molecular identifiers on the cDNA. One entry per CDR3 protein results from TCRdb running MiXCR on the 5' RACE reads. The sample lists some 590,000 distinct CDR3 sequences, around a tenth seen once, with under 3% in the top ten. The sample also formed part of further work on yellow fever vaccine responses in identical twins.

The V and J genes are TRBV28 and TRBJ1-4; TRBD1 agrees at 8 bases. The specimen sequenced was PBMCs. The clonotype originates from a young woman in good health. The CDR3 reads CASSKRTGHEKLFF. CDR3 sequence (DNA): TGTGCCAGCAGCAAACGGACAGGGCACGAAAAACTGTTTTTT. Full variable domain (missing parts from reference TRBV28 and TRBJ1-4): DVKVTQSSRYLVKRTGEKVFLECVQDMDHENMFWYRQDPGLGLRLIYFSYDVKMKEKGDIPEGYSVSREKKERFSLILESASTNQTSMYLCASSKRTGHEKLFFGSGTQLSVL.